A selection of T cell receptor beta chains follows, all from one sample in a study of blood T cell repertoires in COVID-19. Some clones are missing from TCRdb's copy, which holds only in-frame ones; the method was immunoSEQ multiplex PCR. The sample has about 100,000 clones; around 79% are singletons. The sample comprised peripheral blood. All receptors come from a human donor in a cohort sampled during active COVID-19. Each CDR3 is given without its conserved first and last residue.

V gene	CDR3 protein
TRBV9	ASSPRGGSVTDTQY
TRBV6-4	ASSANRADTQY
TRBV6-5	ASSSQLNEQF
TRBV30	AWSGEDWGELF
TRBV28	ASSSGVGGGVGSPLH
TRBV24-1	ATSDSTSGSAGANVLT
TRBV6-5	ASRTQGSYGYT
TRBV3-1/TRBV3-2	ASSQEVLSYEQY
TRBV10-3	AIRSGSDTQY
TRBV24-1	ATSDHSSGGAYGQF
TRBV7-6	ASSLDRFSGNTIY
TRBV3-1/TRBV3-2	ASSQAAQAGQY
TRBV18	AGTGNMNTEAF
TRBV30	AWARTLEAF
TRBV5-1	ASRTLNTEAF
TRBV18	ASSGRGAGTEAF